The 30 T cell receptor beta chains reported below all come from one sample, sequenced in a study of Ad26.COV2.S vaccination and SARS-CoV-2 variants. Specified treatment: 19 received Ad26.COV2.S at low or high dose, single or two shots; roughly 5 received placebo; per-sample allocation not given. Sample collection was performed on day 63 after the first vaccine or placebo injection. Generated by immunoSEQ multiplex PCR, the TCRdb table keeps only in-frame clones and is missing some. The sample yields fewer than 500,000 clones, 75% to 90% seen once. The sample in question was peripheral blood, obtained in a trial of Ad26.COV2.S vaccine versus placebo. The receptors originated from a person between 18 and 59 years old who received the Ad26.COV2.S COVID-19 vaccine or a placebo.

This sequence joins TRBV4-1 and TRBJ2-3; D not resolved. Germline V gives CDR1 MGHRA, CDR2 YSYEKL. The CDR3 consists of 13 residues. The V and J ends lost 4 bases and 6 bases respectively, with 11 bases between them. This CDR3 is CASSRYLTDTQYF. In DNA form, the CDR3 reads TGCGCCAGCAGCCGGTACCTGACGGATACGCAGTATTTT.

The V gene is TRBV7-2, the J gene TRBJ2-5; the match to TRBD2 covers 12 bases. Germline V gene sequence: CDR1 SGHTA, CDR2 FQGNSA. The CDR3 extends over 15 amino acids. V lost 5 bases and J lost 7; bases outside the gene matches: 8. Here the CDR3 reads CASSPPSGGARTQYF. The DNA of the CDR3 is TGTGCCAGCAGCCCTCCTAGCGGGGGGGCACGGACCCAGTACTTC.

This rearrangement joins TRBV25-1 to TRBJ2-4; 10 positions match TRBD2. The J segment lost 3 bases and the V segment lost 2 bases, leaving 10 bases of the junction unmatched. This CDR3 contains 18 residues. Germline V lookup: CDR1 MGHDK, CDR2 SYGVNS. CDR3 sequence reads: CASSEGAGGRTGKNIQYF. The CDR3 nucleotides read TGTGCCAGCAGTGAAGGAGCGGGAGGGAGGACTGGCAAAAACATTCAGTACTTC.

This chain links TRBV6-5 with TRBJ2-2; 10 bases map to TRBD1. The CDR3 runs to 15 residues. After removal of 4 bases from V and 5 bases from J, the junction contained 4 bases not matched to a gene. In germline, CDR1 is MNHEY, CDR2 SVGAGI. CDR3 coding DNA: TGTGCCAGCAGTTCGACAGGGGGCTGGACCGGGGAGCTGTTTTTT. It is translated as CASSSTGGWTGELFF.

The chain links TRBV10-3 to TRBJ2-1, with D perhaps TRBD1 (6 bases). The CDR3 length is 13 residues. Germline V gives CDR1 ENHRY, CDR2 SYGVKD. V lost 7 bases and J lost 5, with 12 bases in between. As DNA, the CDR3 is TGTGCCATCATGTGGGGGCCCGACAATGAGCAGTTCTTC. As protein: CAIMWGPDNEQFF.

This clone was seen only a few times. The V and J genes are TRBV24-1 and TRBJ1-1, with D uncertain. There are 11 residues in the CDR3. V lost 6 bases and J lost 1, with 2 bases in between. Germline lookup yields CDR1 KGHDR and CDR2 SFDVKD. The CDR3 DNA is TGTGCCACCAGTACGAACACTGAAGCTTTCTTT. Encoded protein: CATSTNTEAFF.

In this sample, this clone turned up a few times. Here the CDR3 DNA reads TGCGCCAGCAGCCAAGATTCAGCCGGTAAATATGGCTACACCTTC. Amino acids: CASSQDSAGKYGYTF. The V gene is TRBV4-1, the J gene TRBJ1-2; D call uncertain. The V gene's germline CDR1 is MGHRA and CDR2 YSYEKL. The CDR3 is 15 amino acids. The germline V and J ends were trimmed by 0 bases and 5 bases, with 13 bases remaining between them.

V usage is TRBV5-1 and J usage is TRBJ2-2; D remains ambiguous. CDR1 and CDR2 (germline): SGHRS, YFSETQ. Trimming stripped 0 bases from V and 0 bases from J, with 6 bases between. CDR3 length equals 15 residues. This chain's CDR3 is CASSLVAPNTGELFF. The CDR3 DNA reads TGCGCCAGCAGCTTGGTGGCCCCGAACACCGGGGAGCTGTTTTTT.

The genes are TRBV7-2 and TRBJ2-1, with D perhaps TRBD1 (6 bases). From germline, CDR1 is SGHTA and CDR2 FQGNSA. The V end lost 1 base, the J end lost 8 bases, and 15 bases lay between the germline ends. The CDR3 has 15 residues. The CDR3 sequence: CASSLVSQGRDEQFF. CDR3 coding DNA: TGTGCCAGCAGCTTAGTCAGTCAGGGGCGGGATGAGCAGTTCTTC.

The V call is TRBV20-1, the J call TRBJ1-5; D not resolved. The V end lost 3 bases, the J end lost 5 bases, and 8 bases lay between the germline ends. CDR3 length equals 12 residues. Germline V CDR1 and CDR2: DFQATT, SNEGSKA (reference sequence). CDR3 region: CSASLGDQPQHF. The CDR3 DNA follows: TGCAGTGCTAGTTTGGGTGATCAGCCCCAGCATTTT.

V usage is TRBV4-3 and J usage is TRBJ2-4; D possibly corresponds to TRBD1 (6 bases). The CDR3 length is 15 residues. In germline, CDR1 is LGHNA, CDR2 YSLEER. The V and J ends lost 4 bases and 1 base respectively, with 11 bases between them. The chain's CDR3 is CASSRSQGAKNIQYF. Written as DNA, the CDR3 is TGCGCCAGCAGCCGCTCTCAGGGGGCCAAAAACATTCAGTACTTC.

The rearrangement uses TRBV27 and TRBJ2-1; 7 bases fit TRBD2. The CDR3 consists of 13 residues. V shed 5 bases, J shed 10 bases, and the junction held 8 bases outside the gene matches. Germline V lookup: CDR1 MNHEY, CDR2 SMNVEV (reference sequence). The CDR3: CASSPGLGREQFF. CDR3 nucleotides: TGTGCCAGCAGTCCAGGACTAGGCAGGGAGCAGTTCTTC.

V is TRBV19 and J is TRBJ2-1, with 7 bases matching TRBD2. The germline V gene has CDR1 LNHDA and CDR2 SQIVND (reference sequence). This CDR3 has 17 amino acids. J was trimmed by 4 bases and V by 0 bases; bases with no gene match: 9. The DNA of the CDR3 is TGTGCCAGTAGTATAGATGGAGAGGGACTACCTTACAATGAGCAGTTCTTC. Translating it yields CASSIDGEGLPYNEQFF.

The chain recombines TRBV6-5 with TRBJ1-5; 10 bases match TRBD1. This CDR3 has 14 residues. Germline CDR1 reads MNHEY; CDR2 reads SVGAGI. Germline trimming cut 10 bases from V and 0 bases from J; bases unmatched to any gene: 3. The CDR3 loop reads CATGTGASNQPQHF. In DNA, the CDR3 is TGTGCCACTGGGACAGGGGCTAGCAATCAGCCCCAGCATTTT.

The chain has TRBV29-1 and TRBJ1-1, with TRBD1 as a possible D gene (5 bases). Deletions cut 4 bases from V and 4 bases from J, with 10 bases between. Germline V gene data show CDR1 as SQVTM and CDR2 as ANQGSEA. The CDR3 length is 12 residues. The CDR3 bases are TGCAGCGTTGTCTATCAGGGCACTGAAGCTTTCTTT. This translates into CSVVYQGTEAFF.

CDR3 in DNA: TGTGCCTGGAGTGTATTAAACACCATATATTTT. It translates to CAWSVLNTIYF. This chain links TRBV30 with TRBJ1-3; D unresolved. CDR3 length equals 11 residues. Deletions cut 0 bases from V and 6 bases from J, with 3 bases between. Germline CDR1 GTSNPN, CDR2 SVGIG (reference sequence).

The V and J genes are TRBV7-3 and TRBJ2-1; 9 bases fit TRBD2. The CDR3 covers 16 residues. In germline, CDR1 is SGHTA, CDR2 FQGTGA. The trim removed 2 bases at V and 2 bases at J, leaving 4 bases unmatched. The CDR3 DNA is TGTGCCAGCAGCTTAGAAGGCGGGAGGGCCTACAATGAGCAGTTCTTC. As protein: CASSLEGGRAYNEQFF.

V usage is TRBV2 and J usage is TRBJ1-1; 7 bases align to TRBD1. CDR1 is SNHLY and CDR2 is FYNNEI in the germline V gene. Trimming cost V 1 base and J 5 bases; bases outside gene matches: 4. The CDR3 sequence is 14 residues long. The CDR3 reads CASSEGGTVTEAFF. The DNA for the CDR3 is TGTGCCAGCAGTGAAGGGGGGACAGTAACTGAAGCTTTCTTT. Complete variable domain (other parts from reference TRBV2 and TRBJ1-1): EPEVTQTPSHQVTQMGQEVILRCVPISNHLYFYWYRQILGQKVEFLVSFYNNEISEKSEIFDDQFSVERPDGSNFTLKIRSTKLEDSAMYFCASSEGGTVTEAFFGQGTRLTVV.

This chain uses TRBV3-1 (or the pseudogene TRBV3-2) with TRBJ2-7, with D uncertain. The V end was cut by 3 bases, the J end by 1 base, with 7 bases between. Per germline, CDR1 LGHDT and CDR2 YNNKEL (reference sequence). The CDR3 is made up of 13 amino acids. The CDR3 loop is CASSQLGSYEQYF. CDR3 sequence (DNA): TGTGCCAGCAGCCAGCTGGGGTCCTACGAGCAGTACTTC.

The V gene is TRBV5-5, the J gene TRBJ2-5; TRBD1 might be the D (6 bases). Trimming removed 3 bases from V and 4 bases from J, with 10 bases in between. CDR1 is SGHKS, CDR2 YYEKEE, per germline (reference sequence). The CDR3 covers 13 residues. Written as DNA, the CDR3 is TGTGCCAGCAGCTCACAGGGTGGAGAGACCCAGTACTTC. It encodes CASSSQGGETQYF.

V is TRBV12-3 or TRBV12-4 and J is TRBJ2-7; D perhaps matches TRBD2 (6 bases). Trimming shortened V by 6 bases and J by 0 bases, and 9 bases separated the two germline ends. The CDR3 is 13 residues long. The CDR3 DNA is TGTGCCAGCAGAAAAGCGGGCTCCTACGAGCAGTACGTC. It specifies CASRKAGSYEQYV.

This chain joins TRBV9 and TRBJ1-2, with 9 bases aligning to TRBD1. Trimming cost V 6 bases and J 2 bases; bases outside gene matches: 2. Germline CDR1 is SGDLS and CDR2 is YYNGEE. This CDR3 comprises 13 residues. The CDR3 nucleotides are TGTGCCAGCAACGGACAGGGGAACTATGGCTACACCTTC. Translation gives CASNGQGNYGYTF.

This clone has more than one count but fewer than ten. This chain joins TRBV6-6 and TRBJ2-3; 8 positions match TRBD2. Per germline, CDR1 MNHNY and CDR2 SVGAGI (reference sequence). V shed 4 bases, J shed 0 bases, and the junction held 6 bases outside the gene matches. The CDR3 is 16 amino acids. The CDR3 DNA follows: TGTGCCAGCAGTTCCTTAGCGGGGCCTAGCACAGATACGCAGTATTTT. Encoded protein: CASSSLAGPSTDTQYF.

The gene calls are TRBV5-1 and TRBJ1-4; D is perhaps TRBD1 (5 bases). V shed 4 bases and J shed 4 bases, with 11 bases lying between them. Germline CDR1 and CDR2: SGHRS and YFSETQ. The length of the CDR3 is 14 residues. The CDR3 DNA sequence: TGCGCCAGCAGCCGGGGCCCACTTAATGAAAAACTGTTTTTT. Its translation is CASSRGPLNEKLFF.

This clone turned up a few times. The chain employs TRBV28 and TRBJ1-5; D possibly corresponds to TRBD1 (5 bases). The V gene's germline CDR1 is MDHEN and CDR2 SYDVKM. V lost 7 bases and J 4 bases, leaving 14 bases between the germline ends. This CDR3 comprises 14 residues. The CDR3, as DNA: TGTGCCAGCAATCCGGGACGGATAAATCAGCCCCAGCATTTT. This sequence encodes CASNPGRINQPQHF.

The rearrangement uses TRBV5-1 and TRBJ1-4, with unresolved D. Per the germline V gene, CDR1 is SGHRS and CDR2 is YFSETQ. This CDR3 contains 16 residues. Trimming removed 1 base from V and 0 bases from J, with 10 bases in between. CDR3 protein: CASSLNTATTNEKLFF. CDR3 DNA: TGCGCCAGCAGCTTGAATACAGCTACAACTAATGAAAAACTGTTTTTT.

V is TRBV7-8 and J is TRBJ1-3; D unclear. V lost 2 bases and J 3 bases, leaving 2 bases between the germline ends. Germline lookup yields CDR1 SGHVS and CDR2 FQNEAQ. The CDR3 covers 12 residues. The CDR3 loop reads CASSLNGNTIYF. CDR3 DNA sequence: TGTGCCAGCAGCTTAAATGGAAACACCATATATTTT.

This chain uses TRBV3-1 (or the pseudogene TRBV3-2) with TRBJ1-1; possibly TRBD1 for D (5 bases). Per germline, CDR1 LGHDT and CDR2 YNNKEL (reference sequence). This CDR3 has 14 amino acids. The V gene lost 2 bases and the J gene lost 5 bases, with 12 bases spanning the gap. The CDR3 loop is CASSQPSEGTEAFF. As DNA, the CDR3 is TGTGCCAGCAGCCAACCTTCAGAGGGGACTGAAGCTTTCTTT.

Only one count was recorded for this clone. The J gene is TRBJ1-2, the V gene TRBV7-9; 7 bases are shared with TRBD1. V lost 4 bases, J lost 2 bases, and 16 bases stayed unmatched. Germline CDR1 SEHNR, CDR2 FQNEAQ (reference sequence). The CDR3 has 18 amino acids. CDR3 coding DNA: TGTGCCAGCAGCTCGCACCATTACAGACAGGGTAGAAACTATGGCTACACCTTC. Encoded protein: CASSSHHYRQGRNYGYTF.

J is TRBJ2-5 and V is TRBV6-5; D assignment may be TRBD1 or TRBD2 (5 bases each). There are 13 residues in the CDR3. Trimming stripped 6 bases from V and 4 bases from J, with 12 bases between. From germline, CDR1 is MNHEY and CDR2 SVGAGI. The CDR3 nucleotides read TGTGCCAGCAGAAGATCGGGGCGAGAGACCCAGTACTTC. Translating gives CASRRSGRETQYF.